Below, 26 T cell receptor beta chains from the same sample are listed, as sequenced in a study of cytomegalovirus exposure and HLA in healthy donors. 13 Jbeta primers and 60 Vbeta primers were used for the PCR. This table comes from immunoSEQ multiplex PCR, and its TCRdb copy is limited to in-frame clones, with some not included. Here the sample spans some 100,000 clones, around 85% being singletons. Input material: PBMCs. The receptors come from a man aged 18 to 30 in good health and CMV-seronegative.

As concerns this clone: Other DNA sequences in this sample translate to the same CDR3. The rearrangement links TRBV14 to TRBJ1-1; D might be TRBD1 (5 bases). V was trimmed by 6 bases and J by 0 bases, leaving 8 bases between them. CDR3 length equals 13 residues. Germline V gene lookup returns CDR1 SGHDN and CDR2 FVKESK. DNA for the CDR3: TGTGCCAGCAGTAGGGGATTGAACACTGAAGCTTTCTTT. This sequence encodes CASSRGLNTEAFF.

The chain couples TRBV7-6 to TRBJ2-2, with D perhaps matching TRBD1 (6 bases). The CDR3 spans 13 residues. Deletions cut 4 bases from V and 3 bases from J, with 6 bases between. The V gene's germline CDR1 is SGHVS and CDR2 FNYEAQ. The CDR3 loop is CASSYRDTGELFF. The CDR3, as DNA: TGTGCCAGCAGCTACAGGGACACCGGGGAGCTGTTTTTT.

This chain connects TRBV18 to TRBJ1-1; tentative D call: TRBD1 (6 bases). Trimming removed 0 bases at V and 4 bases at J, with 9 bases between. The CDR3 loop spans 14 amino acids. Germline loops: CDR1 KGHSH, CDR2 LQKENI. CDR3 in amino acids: CASSPPLRGTEAFF. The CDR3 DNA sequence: TGTGCCAGCTCACCACCGCTCAGGGGCACTGAAGCTTTCTTT.

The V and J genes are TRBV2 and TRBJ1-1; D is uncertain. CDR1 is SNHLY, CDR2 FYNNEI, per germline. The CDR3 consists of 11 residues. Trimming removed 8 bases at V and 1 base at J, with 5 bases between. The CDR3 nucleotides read TGTGCCAGCCTATCGAACACTGAAGCTTTCTTT. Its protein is CASLSNTEAFF.

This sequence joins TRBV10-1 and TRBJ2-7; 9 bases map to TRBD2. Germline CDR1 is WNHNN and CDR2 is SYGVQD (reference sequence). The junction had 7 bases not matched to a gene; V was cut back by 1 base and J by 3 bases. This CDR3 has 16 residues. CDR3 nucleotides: TGCGCCAGCAGTGAGTGGCCTAGCGGGAACTACTACGAGCAGTACTTC. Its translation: CASSEWPSGNYYEQYF.

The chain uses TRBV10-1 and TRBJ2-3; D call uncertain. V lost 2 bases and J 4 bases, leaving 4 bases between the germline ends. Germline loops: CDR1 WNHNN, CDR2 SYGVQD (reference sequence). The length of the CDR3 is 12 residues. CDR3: CASSERADTQYF. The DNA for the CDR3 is TGCGCCAGCAGTGAGCGGGCAGATACGCAGTATTTT.

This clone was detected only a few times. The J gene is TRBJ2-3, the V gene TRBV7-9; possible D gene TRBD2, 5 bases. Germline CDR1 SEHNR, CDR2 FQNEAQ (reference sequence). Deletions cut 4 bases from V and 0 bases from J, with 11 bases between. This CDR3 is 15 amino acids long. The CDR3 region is CASSSGGHSTDTQYF. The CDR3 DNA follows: TGTGCCAGCAGCTCCGGCGGGCACAGCACAGATACGCAGTATTTT.

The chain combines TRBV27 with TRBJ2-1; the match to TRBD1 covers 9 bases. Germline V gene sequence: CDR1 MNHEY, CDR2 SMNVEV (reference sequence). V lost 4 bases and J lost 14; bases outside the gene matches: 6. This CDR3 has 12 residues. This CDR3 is CASSSQTGGEFF. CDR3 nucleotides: TGTGCCAGCAGTTCCCAGACAGGGGGTGAGTTCTTC.

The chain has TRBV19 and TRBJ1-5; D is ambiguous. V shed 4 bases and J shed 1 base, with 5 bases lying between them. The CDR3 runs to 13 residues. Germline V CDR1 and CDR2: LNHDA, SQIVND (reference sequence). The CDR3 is CASSTESNQPQHF. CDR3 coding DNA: TGTGCCAGTAGTACTGAGAGCAATCAGCCCCAGCATTTT.

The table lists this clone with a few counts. DNA of the CDR3: TGTGCCAGCAGTTCTAGGACCGTGGCGGGCACTGAAGCTTTCTTT. It yields the protein CASSSRTVAGTEAFF. The rearrangement uses TRBV6-5 and TRBJ1-1; no definite D call. V lost 4 bases, J lost 4 bases, and 16 bases lay in between. Germline values: CDR1 MNHEY, CDR2 SVGAGI. The CDR3 extends over 15 amino acids.

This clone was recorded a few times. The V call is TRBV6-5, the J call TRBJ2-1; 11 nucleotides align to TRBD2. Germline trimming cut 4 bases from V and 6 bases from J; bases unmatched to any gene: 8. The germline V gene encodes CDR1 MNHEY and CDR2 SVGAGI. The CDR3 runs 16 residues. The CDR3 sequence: CASSSPLAGGSNEQFF. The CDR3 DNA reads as TGTGCCAGCAGTTCCCCTCTAGCGGGAGGTTCCAATGAGCAGTTCTTC.

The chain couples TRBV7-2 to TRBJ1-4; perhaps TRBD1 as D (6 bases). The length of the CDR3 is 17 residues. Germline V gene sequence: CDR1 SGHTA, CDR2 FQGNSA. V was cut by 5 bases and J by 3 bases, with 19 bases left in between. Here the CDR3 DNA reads TGTGCCAGCAGCCGAAACGCCGGACAGAGACCTAATGAAAAACTGTTTTTT. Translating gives CASSRNAGQRPNEKLFF.

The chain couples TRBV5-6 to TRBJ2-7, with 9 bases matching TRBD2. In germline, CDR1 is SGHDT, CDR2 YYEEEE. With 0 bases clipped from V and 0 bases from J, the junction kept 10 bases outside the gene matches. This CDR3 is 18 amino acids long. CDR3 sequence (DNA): TGTGCCAGCAGCTTGGTTGCTGCGGGGGGGAGGAGCTCCTACGAGCAGTACTTC. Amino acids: CASSLVAAGGRSSYEQYF.

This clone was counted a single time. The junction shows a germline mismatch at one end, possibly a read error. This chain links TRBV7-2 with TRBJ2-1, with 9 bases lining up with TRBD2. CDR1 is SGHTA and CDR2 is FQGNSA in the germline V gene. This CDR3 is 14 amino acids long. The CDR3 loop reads CASSLAGRVHEQFF. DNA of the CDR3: TGTGCCAGCAGCCTAGCGGGGAGGGTCCATGAGCAGTTCTTC.

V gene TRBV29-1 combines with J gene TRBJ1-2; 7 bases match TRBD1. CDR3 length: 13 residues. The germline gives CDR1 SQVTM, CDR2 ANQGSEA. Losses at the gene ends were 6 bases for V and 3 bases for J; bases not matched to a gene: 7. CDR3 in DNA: TGCAGCGTGATAGGGGGCGCGGACTATGGCTACACCTTC. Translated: CSVIGGADYGYTF.

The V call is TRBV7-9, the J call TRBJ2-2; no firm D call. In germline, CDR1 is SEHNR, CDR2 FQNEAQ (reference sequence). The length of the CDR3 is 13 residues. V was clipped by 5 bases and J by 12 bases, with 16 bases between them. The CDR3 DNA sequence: TGTGCCAGCAGCCTACGACTGGAAGTGAAGCTGTTTTTT. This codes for CASSLRLEVKLFF.

The CDR3: CASSPGQGGGYTF. CDR3 in DNA: TGTGCCAGCAGCCCAGGGCAGGGAGGAGGCTACACCTTC. The chain combines TRBV7-6 with TRBJ1-2, with D possibly matching TRBD1 (5 bases). The CDR3 length is 13 residues. V was pared by 5 bases and J by 8 bases, with 15 bases between. CDR1 is SGHVS, CDR2 FNYEAQ, per germline.

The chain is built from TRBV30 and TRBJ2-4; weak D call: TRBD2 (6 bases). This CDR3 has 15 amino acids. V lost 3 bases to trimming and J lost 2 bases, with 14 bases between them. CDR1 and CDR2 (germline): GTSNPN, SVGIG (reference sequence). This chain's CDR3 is CAWSRETRPKNIQYF. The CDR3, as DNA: TGTGCCTGGAGCCGCGAGACTAGGCCCAAAAACATTCAGTACTTC.

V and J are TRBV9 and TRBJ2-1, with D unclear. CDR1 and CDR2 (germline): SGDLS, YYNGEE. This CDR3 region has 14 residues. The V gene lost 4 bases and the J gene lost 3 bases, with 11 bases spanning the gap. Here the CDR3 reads CASSPLWSYNEQFF. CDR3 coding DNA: TGTGCCAGCAGCCCATTATGGAGCTACAATGAGCAGTTCTTC.

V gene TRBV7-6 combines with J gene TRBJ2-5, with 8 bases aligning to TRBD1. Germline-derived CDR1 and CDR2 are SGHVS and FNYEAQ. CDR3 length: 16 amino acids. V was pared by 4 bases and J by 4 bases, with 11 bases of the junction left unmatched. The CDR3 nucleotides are TGTGCCAGCAGCTCCCGCGTCGCCCAGGGGGCAGAGACCCAGTACTTC. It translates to CASSSRVAQGAETQYF. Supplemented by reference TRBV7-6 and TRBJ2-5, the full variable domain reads GAGVSQSPRYKVTKRGQDVALRCDPISGHVSLYWYRQALGQGPEFLTYFNYEAQQDKSGLPNDRFSAERPEGSISTLTIQRTEQRDSAMYRCASSSRVAQGAETQYFGPGTRLLVL.

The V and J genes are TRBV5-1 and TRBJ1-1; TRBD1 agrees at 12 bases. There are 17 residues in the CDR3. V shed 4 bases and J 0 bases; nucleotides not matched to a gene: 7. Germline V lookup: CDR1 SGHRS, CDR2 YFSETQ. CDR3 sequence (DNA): TGCGCCAGCAGCGGGACAGGGGGCATGTTGGTGAACACTGAAGCTTTCTTT. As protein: CASSGTGGMLVNTEAFF.

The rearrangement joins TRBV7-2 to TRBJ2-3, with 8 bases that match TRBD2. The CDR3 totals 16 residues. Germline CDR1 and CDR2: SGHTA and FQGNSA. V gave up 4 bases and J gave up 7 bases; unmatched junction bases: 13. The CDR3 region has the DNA TGTGCCAGCAGCTGGAGGGGGGCTAGCGGGTCGTATACGCAGTATTTT. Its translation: CASSWRGASGSYTQYF.

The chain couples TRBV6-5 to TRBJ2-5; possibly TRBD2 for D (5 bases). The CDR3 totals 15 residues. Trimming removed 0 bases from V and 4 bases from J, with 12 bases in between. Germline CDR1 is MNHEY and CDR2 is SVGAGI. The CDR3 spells CASSYSLRSGETQYF. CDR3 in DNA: TGTGCCAGCAGTTACTCTCTGAGGAGCGGAGAGACCCAGTACTTC.

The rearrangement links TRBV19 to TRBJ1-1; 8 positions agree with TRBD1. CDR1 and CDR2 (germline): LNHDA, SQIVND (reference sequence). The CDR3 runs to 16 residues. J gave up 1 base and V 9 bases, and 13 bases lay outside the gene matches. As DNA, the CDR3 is TGTGCCAGCAAATCATATCCGGACAGGGCGAACACTGAAGCTTTCTTT. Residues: CASKSYPDRANTEAFF.

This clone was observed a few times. The chain's CDR3 is CASSQAMDRGVAFF. In DNA form, the CDR3 reads TGTGCCAGCAGCCAAGCGATGGACAGGGGGGTTGCTTTCTTT. This chain links TRBV14 with TRBJ1-1, with TRBD1 matching 10 bases. The CDR3 covers 14 residues. Trimming removed 1 base from V and 11 bases from J; junction bases left unmatched: 7. CDR1 and CDR2 (germline): SGHDN, FVKESK.

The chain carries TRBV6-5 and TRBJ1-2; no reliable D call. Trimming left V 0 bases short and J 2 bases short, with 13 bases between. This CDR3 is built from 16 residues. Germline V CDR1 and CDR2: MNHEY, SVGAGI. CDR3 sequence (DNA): TGTGCCAGCAGTTACTCGAAAAGGGAGAGAAACTATGGCTACACCTTC. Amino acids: CASSYSKRERNYGYTF.